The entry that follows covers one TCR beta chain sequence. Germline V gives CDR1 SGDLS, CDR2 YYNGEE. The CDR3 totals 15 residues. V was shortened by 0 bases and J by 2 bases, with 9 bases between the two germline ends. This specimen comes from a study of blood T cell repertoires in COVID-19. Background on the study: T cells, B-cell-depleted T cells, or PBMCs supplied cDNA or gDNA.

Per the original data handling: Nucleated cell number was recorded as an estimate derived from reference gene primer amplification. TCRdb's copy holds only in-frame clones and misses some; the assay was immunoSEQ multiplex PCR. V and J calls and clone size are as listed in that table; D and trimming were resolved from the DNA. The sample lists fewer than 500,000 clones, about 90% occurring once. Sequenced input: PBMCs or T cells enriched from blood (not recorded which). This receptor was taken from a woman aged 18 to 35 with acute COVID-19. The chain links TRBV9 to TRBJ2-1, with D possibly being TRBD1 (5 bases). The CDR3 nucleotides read TGTGCCAGCAGCGTAGAGACAGCTACCTACAATGAGCAGTTCTTC. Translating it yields CASSVETATYNEQFF.